These 2 T cell receptor beta chains originate from one sample sequenced in a study of blood T cells in healthy people across ages. The second PCR ran roughly 6 to 11 cycles with a sample-barcoded 5' primer and J-beta primers. TCRdb re-analysed the 5' RACE reads in MiXCR, keeping a single row per CDR3 protein. Among about 1.4 million distinct CDR3 sequences, roughly 59% were seen once, and the ten largest hold over 5.5%. Sequenced sample: blood. These receptors were taken from a man between 18 and 29 years old in good health.

The chain carries TRBV6-1 and TRBJ2-3; no clear D gene. This CDR3 comprises 15 residues. CDR1 MNHNS and CDR2 SASEGT come from the germline V gene. V gave up 2 bases and J gave up 5 bases, with 14 bases separating them. CDR3 nucleotide sequence: TGTGCCAGCAGTGAAACGAGACCCCCCCTAGATACGCAGTATTTT. Translating it yields CASSETRPPLDTQYF.

This clonotype was found a few times. The V and J genes are TRBV15 and TRBJ2-3; 14 nucleotides match TRBD2. V gave up 3 bases and J gave up 1 base; unmatched junction bases: 0. This CDR3 comprises 16 residues. In germline, CDR1 is LNHNV, CDR2 YYDKDF (reference sequence). For the CDR3, the DNA is TGTGCCACCAGCAGGGGACTAGCGGGGGGCACAGATACGCAGTATTTT. This gives the protein CATSRGLAGGTDTQYF.